Shown below are 19 T cell receptor beta chains from a single sample sequenced in a study of T cell changes during pregnancy in multiple sclerosis. This table comes from immunoSEQ multiplex PCR, and its TCRdb copy is limited to in-frame clones, with some not included. Among approximately 65,000 clones listed, about nine tenths were seen once. The starting material was CD4+ T cells from peripheral blood mononuclear cells, obtained in the first trimester of pregnancy. All receptors derive from a female donor with multiple sclerosis, enrolled in a pregnancy study.

This rearrangement joins TRBV5-5 to TRBJ1-6, with a possible D match to TRBD1 (6 bases). Trimming removed 0 bases at V and 10 bases at J, with 11 bases between. Germline assignment: CDR1 SGHKS and CDR2 YYEKEE (reference sequence). The CDR3 length is 14 residues. The CDR3 loop reads CASSLVPGTSPLHF. The DNA for the CDR3 is TGTGCCAGCAGCTTGGTACCGGGGACATCACCCCTCCACTTT.

V usage is TRBV6-5 and J usage is TRBJ1-1; the D is unclear. V dropped 7 bases and J dropped 0 bases, with 12 bases sitting between them. CDR3 size: 14 residues. Germline V gives CDR1 MNHEY, CDR2 SVGAGI. CDR3 nucleotide sequence: TGTGCCAGCAAGCCGTCCCATTTGAACACTGAAGCTTTCTTT. Residues: CASKPSHLNTEAFF.

The rearrangement joins TRBV4-3 to TRBJ1-6; 7 positions match TRBD1. The trim removed 0 bases at V and 7 bases at J, leaving 6 bases unmatched. Germline CDR1 and CDR2: LGHNA and YSLEER. The CDR3 covers 16 residues. The CDR3 loop reads CASSQDSTGKNSPLHF. CDR3 nucleotide sequence: TGCGCCAGCAGCCAAGACTCGACAGGGAAGAATTCACCCCTCCACTTT.

This chain connects TRBV29-1 to TRBJ2-7, with 7 bases fitting TRBD1. The CDR3 runs 12 residues. Looked up from germline, CDR1 is SQVTM and CDR2 is ANQGSEA. The trim removed 3 bases at V and 5 bases at J, leaving 4 bases unmatched. CDR3: CSVDRGSNEQYF. The CDR3 region has the DNA TGCAGCGTTGACAGGGGGTCTAACGAGCAGTACTTC.

V usage is TRBV29-1 and J usage is TRBJ2-3; TRBD2 is a possible D gene (6 bases). V was trimmed by 7 bases and J by 13 bases, leaving 18 bases between them. CDR1 and CDR2 (germline): SQVTM, ANQGSEA. The CDR3 is made up of 11 amino acids. CDR3 DNA: TGCAGCGCTCGGTCAGGCACGGGGGAGTATTTT. Translation: CSARSGTGEYF.

This clone has just one count. The J gene is TRBJ2-7, the V gene TRBV2, with 13 nucleotides matching TRBD2. Trimming removed 7 bases from V and 0 bases from J; junction bases left unmatched: 3. This CDR3 contains 15 residues. The V gene's germline CDR1 is SNHLY and CDR2 FYNNEI. CDR3 region: CASKRTSGGSYEQYF. CDR3 coding DNA: TGTGCCAGCAAAAGGACTAGCGGGGGCTCCTACGAGCAGTACTTC.

The table lists this clone with a few counts. This chain uses TRBV7-2 with TRBJ1-5; D call uncertain. The V gene lost 3 bases and the J gene lost 5 bases, with 8 bases spanning the gap. The CDR3 has 13 amino acids. Germline-derived CDR1 and CDR2 are SGHTA and FQGNSA. CDR3 nucleotide sequence: TGTGCCAGCAGCTTCAGGTTCTATCAGCCCCAGCATTTT. Protein sequence: CASSFRFYQPQHF.

This rearrangement joins TRBV9 to TRBJ1-4; the D gene is possibly TRBD1 (5 bases). The CDR3 covers 15 residues. Germline V gene lookup returns CDR1 SGDLS and CDR2 YYNGEE. V shed 3 bases and J shed 8 bases, with 17 bases lying between them. CDR3 in amino acids: CASSGSEGVGEKLFF. CDR3 nucleotides: TGTGCCAGCAGCGGGTCCGAAGGGGTAGGGGAAAAACTGTTTTTT.

This sequence joins TRBV6-5 and TRBJ1-1; D gene unclear. Deletions cut 4 bases from V and 0 bases from J, with 9 bases between. Germline CDR1 MNHEY, CDR2 SVGAGI. CDR3 length equals 14 residues. CDR3 protein: CASSSDFMNTEAFF. CDR3 sequence (DNA): TGTGCCAGCAGTTCCGACTTCATGAACACTGAAGCTTTCTTT.

The J gene is TRBJ1-2, the V gene TRBV7-6, with D possibly being TRBD1 (6 bases). This CDR3 has 14 amino acids. Looked up from germline, CDR1 is SGHVS and CDR2 is FNYEAQ. V lost 7 bases and J 4 bases, leaving 16 bases between the germline ends. CDR3 DNA sequence: TGTGCCAGCAACGAGGGGGAGGGAAGCTATGGCTACACCTTC. This codes for CASNEGEGSYGYTF.

V is TRBV6-4 and J is TRBJ1-1, with D uncertain. V lost 5 bases to trimming and J lost 4 bases, with 11 bases between them. The CDR3 covers 13 residues. Per germline, CDR1 MRHNA and CDR2 SNTAGT. CDR3 region: CASSRGPSTEAFF. The CDR3 bases are TGTGCCAGCAGTCGAGGCCCGAGCACTGAAGCTTTCTTT.

The V call is TRBV2, the J call TRBJ2-7; no clear D gene. The CDR3 covers 13 residues. Germline CDR1 reads SNHLY; CDR2 reads FYNNEI. V lost 2 bases and J lost 3, with 8 bases in between. The CDR3 DNA reads as TGTGCCAGCAGTGAAAGTAGCTTCTACGAGCAGTACTTC. Its protein is CASSESSFYEQYF.

CDR3 region: CASSQEGSASQPQHF. The CDR3 DNA reads as TGCGCCAGCAGCCAAGAGGGGAGTGCGAGTCAGCCCCAGCATTTT. The V call is TRBV4-1, the J call TRBJ1-5; no reliable D call. Germline CDR1 and CDR2: MGHRA and YSYEKL. V was clipped by 0 bases and J by 6 bases, with 12 bases between them. This CDR3 region has 15 residues.

The chain couples TRBV18 to TRBJ2-3; 15 bases agree with TRBD2. After removal of 3 bases from V and 4 bases from J, the junction contained 8 bases not matched to a gene. Germline assignment: CDR1 KGHSH and CDR2 LQKENI. CDR3 length equals 18 residues. In DNA, the CDR3 is TGTGCCAGCTCACCGCTAGGACTAGCGGGGGGGCTGGCAGATACGCAGTATTTT. Its translation: CASSPLGLAGGLADTQYF.

The chain employs TRBV12-5 and TRBJ2-3; tentative D call: TRBD1 (6 bases). CDR1 is LGHNT, CDR2 FRNRAP, per germline. CDR3 length: 14 amino acids. Trimming left V 5 bases short and J 2 bases short, with 11 bases between. The CDR3 is CASGLGTNTDTQYF. The CDR3 region has the DNA TGTGCTAGTGGTCTCGGGACAAACACAGATACGCAGTATTTT.

V gene TRBV5-1 combines with J gene TRBJ1-6; 7 bases agree with TRBD1. The CDR3 runs to 15 residues. V trimming: 0 bases; J trimming: 7 bases; junction bases outside the gene matches: 4. Per germline, CDR1 SGHRS and CDR2 YFSETQ. The CDR3 region is CASSLEGAGNSPLHF. CDR3 in DNA: TGCGCCAGCAGCTTGGAGGGGGCGGGCAATTCACCCCTCCACTTT.

This chain joins TRBV2 and TRBJ2-4, with D perhaps TRBD2 (7 bases). Germline values: CDR1 SNHLY, CDR2 FYNNEI. CDR3 length: 14 residues. Trimming took off 6 bases at V and 8 bases at J, with 17 bases between the two ends. The DNA for the CDR3 is TGTGCCAGCAGCCCCGGGGGGCTCACATACATTCAGTACTTC. Translation: CASSPGGLTYIQYF. The full variable domain, its missing parts supplied by reference TRBV2 and TRBJ2-4, is EPEVTQTPSHQVTQMGQEVILRCVPISNHLYFYWYRQILGQKVEFLVSFYNNEISEKSEIFDDQFSVERPDGSNFTLKIRSTKLEDSAMYFCASSPGGLTYIQYFGAGTRLSVL.

The rearrangement joins TRBV6-5 to TRBJ1-2; the D is unclear. Per germline, CDR1 MNHEY and CDR2 SVGAGI. CDR3 length equals 12 residues. V lost 4 bases and J 1 base, leaving 4 bases between the germline ends. The CDR3 region is CASSSRNYGYTF. CDR3 in DNA: TGTGCCAGCAGTTCCCGTAACTATGGCTACACCTTC.

The chain uses TRBV6-5 and TRBJ2-7; TRBD1 matches at 8 bases. This CDR3 has 15 amino acids. Germline V gives CDR1 MNHEY, CDR2 SVGAGI. Trimming took 4 bases from V and 2 from J; bases not matched to a gene: 7. For the CDR3, the DNA is TGTGCCAGCAGTTTGTCCGGGACAGGTGCCTACGAGCAGTACTTC. Its translation: CASSLSGTGAYEQYF.